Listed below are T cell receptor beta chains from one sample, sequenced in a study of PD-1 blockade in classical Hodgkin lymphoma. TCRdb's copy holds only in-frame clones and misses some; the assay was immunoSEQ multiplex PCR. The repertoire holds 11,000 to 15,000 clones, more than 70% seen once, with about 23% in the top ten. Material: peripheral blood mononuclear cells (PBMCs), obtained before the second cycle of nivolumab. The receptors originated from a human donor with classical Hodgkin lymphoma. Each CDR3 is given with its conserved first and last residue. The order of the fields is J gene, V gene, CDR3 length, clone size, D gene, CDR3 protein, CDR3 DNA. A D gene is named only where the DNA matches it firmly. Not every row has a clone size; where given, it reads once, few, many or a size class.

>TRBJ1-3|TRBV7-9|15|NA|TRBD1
CASSLVGTEGNTIYF
TGTGCCAGCAGCTTAGTGGGGACAGAAGGAAACACCATATATTTT
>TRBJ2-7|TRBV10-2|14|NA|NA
CASSRGGSSYEQYF
TGCGCCAGCAGTAGGGGGGGAAGCTCCTACGAGCAGTACTTC
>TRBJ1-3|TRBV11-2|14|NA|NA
CASSSLVSGNTIYF
TGTGCCAGCAGCTCGCTAGTCTCTGGAAACACCATATATTTT
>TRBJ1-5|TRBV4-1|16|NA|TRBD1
CASSQFGTAENQPQHF
TGCGCCAGCAGCCAATTTGGGACAGCGGAAAATCAGCCCCAGCATTTT
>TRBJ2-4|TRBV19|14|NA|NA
CATVSGLAKNIQYF
TGTGCCACTGTTAGCGGTCTAGCCAAAAACATTCAGTACTTC
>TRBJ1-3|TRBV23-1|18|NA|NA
CASSQSEAGEIPRNTIYF
TGCGCCAGCAGTCAATCGGAGGCAGGCGAAATTCCAAGAAACACCATATATTTT
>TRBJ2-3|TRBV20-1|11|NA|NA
CSARYGDSQYF
TGCAGTGCTAGGTACGGGGATTCGCAGTATTTT
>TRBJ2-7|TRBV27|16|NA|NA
CASSLRLGLSSYEQYF
TGTGCCAGCAGTCTCAGGCTGGGGTTAAGCTCCTACGAGCAGTACTTC
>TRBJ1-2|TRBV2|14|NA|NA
CASSETGAWDGYTF
TGTGCCAGCAGTGAAACAGGTGCTTGGGATGGCTACACCTTC
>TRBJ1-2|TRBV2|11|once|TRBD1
CASQQGGGYTF
TGTGCCAGCCAACAGGGGGGCGGCTACACCTTC
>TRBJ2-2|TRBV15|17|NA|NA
CATSRFSRDTAPGELFF
TGTGCCACCAGCAGATTCAGCCGGGACACGGCCCCCGGGGAGCTGTTTTTT
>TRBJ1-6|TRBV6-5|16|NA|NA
CASSYSTGADNSPLHF
TGTGCCAGCAGTTACTCGACCGGGGCGGATAATTCACCCCTCCACTTT
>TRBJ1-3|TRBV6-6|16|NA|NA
CASIKQGTESGNTIYF
TGTGCCAGCATCAAACAAGGGACGGAGTCTGGAAACACCATATATTTT
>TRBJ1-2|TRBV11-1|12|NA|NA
CASKRFADGYTF
TGTGCCAGCAAGCGTTTTGCAGATGGCTACACCTTC
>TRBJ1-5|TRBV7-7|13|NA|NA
CASSLGFNQPQHF
TGTGCTAGCAGCTTGGGTTTCAATCAGCCCCAGCATTTT
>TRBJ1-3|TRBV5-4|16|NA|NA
CASSFRRGTAGNTIYF
TGTGCCAGCAGCTTTAGGCGAGGGACGGCTGGAAACACCATATATTTT
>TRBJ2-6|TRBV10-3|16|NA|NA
CAISDRGAAGANVLTF
TGTGCCATCAGTGATCGGGGGGCGGCTGGGGCCAACGTCCTGACTTTC
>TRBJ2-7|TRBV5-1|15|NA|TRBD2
CASSLSLAGEYEQYF
TGCGCCAGCAGCTTGAGCCTAGCGGGGGAGTACGAGCAGTACTTC
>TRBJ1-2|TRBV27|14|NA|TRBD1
CASSLDRDNYGYTF
TGTGCCAGCAGTTTGGACAGGGATAACTATGGCTACACCTTC
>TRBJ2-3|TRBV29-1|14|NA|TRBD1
CSGYRQGPIDTQYF
TGCAGCGGTTACCGACAGGGCCCAATAGATACGCAGTATTTT
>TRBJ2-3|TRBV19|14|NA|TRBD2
CASRPGLAGDTQYF
TGTGCCAGTAGACCGGGACTAGCGGGGGATACGCAGTATTTT
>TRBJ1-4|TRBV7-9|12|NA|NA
CASSLKGGELFF
TGTGCCAGCAGCTTAAAGGGGGGCGAACTGTTTTTT
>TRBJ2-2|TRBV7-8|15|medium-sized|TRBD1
CASSFPQGDTGELFF
TGTGCCAGCAGCTTCCCCCAGGGGGACACCGGGGAGCTGTTTTTT
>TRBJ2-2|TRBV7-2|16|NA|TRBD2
CASPRLSGTRPGELFF
TGTGCCAGCCCACGATTGTCCGGGACTAGGCCCGGGGAGCTGTTTTTT
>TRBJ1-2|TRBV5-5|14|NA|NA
CASSLGAGTYGYTF
TGTGCCAGCAGCTTGGGCGCAGGGACCTATGGCTACACCTTC
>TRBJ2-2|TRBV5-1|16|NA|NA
CASSWGGGGNTGELFF
TGCGCCAGCAGCTGGGGAGGAGGGGGCAACACCGGGGAGCTGTTTTTT